This is a list of T cell receptor beta chains from one sample in a study of control samples from healthy donors and cancer patients. This table comes from immunoSEQ multiplex PCR, and its TCRdb copy is limited to in-frame clones, with some not included. Of about 83,000 clones listed, roughly 91% are singletons. Sequenced input: blood. These receptor sequences come from a man in his fifties or sixties in good health. CDR3s include the opening cysteine and the closing phenylalanine or tryptophan. A D gene is named only where the DNA matches it firmly. The size entry is marked missing in some rows and otherwise reads once, few, many or a size class.

>-|TRBJ2-2|-|TRBV7-2
CASSSGANTGELFF
TGTGCCAGCAGCTCCGGAGCCAACACCGGGGAGCTGTTTTTT
>-|TRBJ1-5|-|TRBV6-5
CASSYYENQPQHF
TGTGCCAGCAGTTACTATGAAAATCAGCCCCAGCATTTT
>-|TRBJ2-1|TRBD2|TRBV4-2
CASSQAGGGLYNEQFF
TGTGCCAGCAGCCAAGCTGGCGGGGGACTATACAATGAGCAGTTCTTC
>-|TRBJ1-6|-|TRBV24-1
CATSDGGNSPLHF
TGTGCCACCAGTGATGGGGGGAATTCACCCCTCCACTTT
>-|TRBJ1-5|-|TRBV2
CASSAEFNQPQHF
TGTGCCAGCAGTGCGGAGTTCAATCAGCCCCAGCATTTT
>-|TRBJ1-1|-|TRBV2
CASRPQVNTEAFF
TGTGCCAGCAGACCACAGGTGAACACTGAAGCTTTCTTT
>-|TRBJ2-1|TRBD2|TRBV30
CAWSVLGLAGGQSSYNEQFF
TGTGCCTGGAGTGTCCTTGGACTAGCGGGGGGGCAGAGCTCCTACAATGAGCAGTTCTTC
>-|TRBJ1-2|-|TRBV6-6
CASSRVANYGYTF
TGTGCCAGCAGTCGAGTAGCTAACTATGGCTACACCTTC
>-|TRBJ1-2|TRBD1|TRBV7-2
CASGENRGLGYGYTF
TGTGCCAGCGGGGAAAACAGGGGGCTTGGCTATGGCTACACCTTC
>few|TRBJ1-2|-|TRBV5-6
CASSHRDRPNYGYTF
TGTGCCAGCAGCCACCGGGACCGACCTAACTATGGCTACACCTTC
>-|TRBJ2-3|-|TRBV5-1
CASSRDREADTQYF
TGCGCCAGCAGCCGTGACAGGGAGGCAGATACGCAGTATTTT
>-|TRBJ1-1|-|TRBV6-5
CASSYSAKGNTEAFF
TGTGCCAGCAGTTACTCGGCCAAGGGAAACACTGAAGCTTTCTTT
>-|TRBJ2-5|-|TRBV2
CASTQAPNRQETQYF
TGTGCCAGCACCCAAGCGCCAAATCGACAGGAGACCCAGTACTTC
>-|TRBJ1-5|-|TRBV27
CASSANRLGPQHF
TGTGCCAGCAGTGCCAATAGATTGGGGCCCCAGCATTTT
>once|TRBJ1-6|-|TRBV30
CAWRRRAVISPLHF
TGTGCCTGGAGGCGGAGGGCAGTCATTTCACCCCTCCACTTT
>-|TRBJ1-5|-|TRBV6-5
CASPEGSTNQPQHF
TGTGCCAGCCCAGAAGGGTCCACAAATCAGCCCCAGCATTTT
>-|TRBJ1-1|TRBD1|TRBV7-2
CASSPQGYTEAFF
TGTGCCAGCAGCCCACAGGGGTACACTGAAGCTTTCTTT
>-|TRBJ2-5|-|TRBV12-5
CASGLGQHGMQTQYF
TGTGCTAGTGGTTTGGGTCAGCATGGAATGCAGACCCAGTACTTC
>-|TRBJ1-1|-|TRBV19
CASSRGPNTEAFF
TGTGCCAGTAGTCGTGGTCCGAACACTGAAGCTTTCTTT
>-|TRBJ1-5|-|TRBV12-3/TRBV12-4
CASSFSFQPQHF
TGTGCCAGCAGTTTTAGTTTTCAGCCCCAGCATTTT
>-|TRBJ2-3|-|TRBV7-7
CASSLGGPRGTDTQYF
TGTGCCAGCAGCTTAGGTGGTCCCAGAGGTACGGATACGCAGTATTTT
>-|TRBJ1-5|-|TRBV4-1
CASSQDLSQPQHF
TGCGCCAGCAGCCAAGATCTCAGCCAGCCCCAGCATTTT
>-|TRBJ2-5|TRBD1|TRBV15
CATSHRGLRKSAIGTQYF
TGTGCCACCAGCCACAGGGGGCTGCGCAAATCGGCCATTGGGACCCAGTACTTC
>-|TRBJ2-1|-|TRBV12-3/TRBV12-4
CASSSQYNEQFF
TGTGCCAGCAGTTCCCAATACAATGAGCAGTTCTTC
>-|TRBJ1-1|TRBD1|TRBV10-3
CAITGQENTEAFF
TGTGCCATCACGGGACAGGAGAACACTGAAGCTTTCTTT
>-|TRBJ1-2|-|TRBV9
CASSVRTGTEYGYTF
TGTGCCAGCAGCGTCCGAACCGGGACGGAATATGGCTACACCTTC
>few|TRBJ1-4|-|TRBV5-8
CASSLSLGLVEKLFF
TGTGCCAGCAGCTTGAGCCTGGGTCTCGTTGAAAAACTGTTTTTT
>-|TRBJ1-5|TRBD1|TRBV19
CASSLYGQGSQPQHF
TGTGCCAGCTCTCTTTACGGACAGGGGAGTCAGCCCCAGCATTTT
>once|TRBJ1-1|TRBD1|TRBV12-5
CASGLATGQNTEAFF
TGTGCTAGTGGTTTGGCGACAGGGCAGAACACTGAAGCTTTCTTT
>-|TRBJ2-5|-|TRBV18
CASSPGPAQETQYF
TGTGCCAGCTCACCCGGGCCCGCCCAAGAGACCCAGTACTTC
>-|TRBJ2-5|-|TRBV3-1/TRBV3-2
CASSQVNQETQYF
TGTGCCAGCAGCCAAGTTAATCAAGAGACCCAGTACTTC
>once|TRBJ1-1|-|TRBV29-1
CSVHHGSAFF
TGCAGCGTACACCACGGGTCGGCTTTCTTT
>-|TRBJ2-1|TRBD1|TRBV6-5
CASSYDRVLNEQFF
TGTGCCAGCAGTTATGACAGGGTCCTAAATGAGCAGTTCTTC
>once|TRBJ1-1|-|TRBV14
CASSQGGPVFNTEAFF
TGTGCCAGCAGCCAAGGAGGACCAGTTTTTAACACTGAAGCTTTCTTT
>once|TRBJ1-5|-|TRBV12-1
CASSFQLFKVRSNQPQHF
TGTGCCAGCAGCTTTCAGTTGTTTAAGGTCCGCAGCAATCAGCCCCAGCATTTT
>-|TRBJ1-6|TRBD1|TRBV7-2
CASSRGQGVYSPLHF
TGTGCCAGCAGCAGGGGACAGGGGGTGTATTCACCCCTCCACTTT
>-|TRBJ1-1|TRBD1|TRBV7-2
CASSFRQGGTNTEAFF
TGTGCCAGCAGCTTCCGACAGGGGGGTACGAACACTGAAGCTTTCTTT
>-|TRBJ2-3|TRBD2|TRBV6-6
CASSYDGSGGRDTQYF
TGTGCCAGCAGTTACGACGGTAGCGGGGGAAGAGATACGCAGTATTTT
>-|TRBJ1-4|-|TRBV7-8
CASSLGAVLDEKLFF
TGTGCCAGCAGCTTAGGGGCAGTACTGGATGAAAAACTGTTTTTT
>-|TRBJ2-7|-|TRBV11-2
CASKPPGTGPYEQYF
TGTGCCAGCAAGCCCCCCGGGACTGGACCCTACGAGCAGTACTTC
>once|TRBJ2-2|-|TRBV13
CASSLGTGELFF
TGTGCCAGCAGCTTAGGCACCGGGGAGCTGTTTTTT
>-|TRBJ2-5|-|TRBV10-3
CAISESKNNDQETQYF
TGTGCCATCAGTGAGTCTAAAAACAACGACCAAGAGACCCAGTACTTC
>-|TRBJ1-2|-|TRBV2
CASSDTGTNYGYTF
TGTGCCAGCAGTGACACAGGGACTAACTATGGCTACACCTTC
>-|TRBJ2-4|TRBD1|TRBV11-2
CASSSRPGQGQYF
TGTGCCAGCAGCTCCCGGCCGGGACAGGGACAGTACTTC
>-|TRBJ1-5|-|TRBV5-1
CASSLEGGSNQPQHF
TGCGCCAGCAGCTTGGAGGGGGGGAGCAATCAGCCCCAGCATTTT
>-|TRBJ1-1|-|TRBV19
CASSIAFSGAEAFF
TGTGCCAGTAGTATCGCATTCTCAGGTGCTGAAGCTTTCTTT
>-|TRBJ2-5|TRBD2|TRBV7-8
CASSLELAETQYF
TGTGCCAGCAGCTTAGAACTAGCGGAGACCCAGTACTTC
>-|TRBJ1-1|-|TRBV7-9
CASSLADSAEAFF
TGTGCCAGCAGCCTAGCCGACAGCGCTGAAGCTTTCTTT
>-|TRBJ1-4|TRBD1|TRBV5-1
CASSAQGAFNEKLFF
TGCGCCAGCAGCGCCCAGGGGGCCTTTAATGAAAAACTGTTTTTT
>-|TRBJ2-4|-|TRBV5-4
CASSLDQNIQYF
TGTGCCAGCAGCCTAGACCAAAACATTCAGTACTTC
>few|TRBJ1-1|-|TRBV5-1
CASRLIQLGTEAFF
TGCGCCAGCCGATTGATACAACTTGGCACTGAAGCTTTCTTT
>-|TRBJ1-2|TRBD1|TRBV6-2/TRBV6-3
CASSYPPDRVGYGYTF
TGTGCCAGCAGTTACCCTCCGGACAGGGTGGGTTATGGCTACACCTTC
>-|TRBJ2-3|-|TRBV5-4
CASSLKSHTQYF
TGTGCCAGCAGCTTGAAATCCCATACGCAGTATTTT
>-|TRBJ1-5|-|TRBV7-9
CASGLAGADNQPQHF
TGTGCCAGCGGTCTGGCAGGGGCAGACAATCAGCCCCAGCATTTT
>-|TRBJ1-6|-|TRBV12-3/TRBV12-4
CASRREFNSPLHF
TGTGCCAGCAGACGGGAATTTAATTCACCCCTCCACTTT
>-|TRBJ2-2|-|TRBV7-9
CASSSISADTGELFF
TGTGCCAGCAGCTCCATATCAGCGGACACCGGGGAGCTGTTTTTT